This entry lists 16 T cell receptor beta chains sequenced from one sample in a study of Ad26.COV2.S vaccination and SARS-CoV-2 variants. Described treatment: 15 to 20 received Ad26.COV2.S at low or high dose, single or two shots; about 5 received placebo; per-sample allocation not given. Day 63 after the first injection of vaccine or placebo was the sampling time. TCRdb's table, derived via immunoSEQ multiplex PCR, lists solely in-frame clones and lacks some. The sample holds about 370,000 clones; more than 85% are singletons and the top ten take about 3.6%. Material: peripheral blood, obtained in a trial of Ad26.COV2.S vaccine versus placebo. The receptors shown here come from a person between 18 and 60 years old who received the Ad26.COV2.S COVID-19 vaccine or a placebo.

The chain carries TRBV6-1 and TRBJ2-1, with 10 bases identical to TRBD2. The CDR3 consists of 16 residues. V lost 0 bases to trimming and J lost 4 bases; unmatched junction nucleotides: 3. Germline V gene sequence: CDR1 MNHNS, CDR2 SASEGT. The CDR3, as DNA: TGTGCCAGCAGTGAAGCTAGCGGGGGGCTTTACAATGAGCAGTTCTTC. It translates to CASSEASGGLYNEQFF.

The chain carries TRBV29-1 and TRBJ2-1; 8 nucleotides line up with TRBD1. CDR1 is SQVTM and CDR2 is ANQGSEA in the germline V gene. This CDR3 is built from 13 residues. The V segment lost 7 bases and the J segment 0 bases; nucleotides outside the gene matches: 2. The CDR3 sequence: CSGTGGSYNEQFF. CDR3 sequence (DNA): TGCAGCGGCACAGGGGGCTCCTACAATGAGCAGTTCTTC.

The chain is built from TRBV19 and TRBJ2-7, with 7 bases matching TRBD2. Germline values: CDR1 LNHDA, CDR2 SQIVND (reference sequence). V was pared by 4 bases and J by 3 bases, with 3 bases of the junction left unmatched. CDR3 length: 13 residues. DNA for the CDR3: TGTGCCAGTAGTAAAAGGGACTACTACGAGCAGTACTTC. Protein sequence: CASSKRDYYEQYF.

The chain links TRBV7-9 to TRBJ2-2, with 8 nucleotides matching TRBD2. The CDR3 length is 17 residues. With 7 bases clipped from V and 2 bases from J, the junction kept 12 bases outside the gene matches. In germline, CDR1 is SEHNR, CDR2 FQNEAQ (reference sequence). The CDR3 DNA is TGTGCCAGCACCGACCTGGGGCGGGGGGCCAACACCGGGGAGCTGTTTTTT. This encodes CASTDLGRGANTGELFF.

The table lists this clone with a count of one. As DNA, the CDR3 is TGTGCCATCAGCCGGGGACAGCAAATTAACTATGGCTACACCTTC. Its translation: CAISRGQQINYGYTF. The gene calls are TRBV10-3 and TRBJ1-2, with 7 bases identical to TRBD1. CDR1 and CDR2 (germline): ENHRY, SYGVKD. V gave up 6 bases and J gave up 1 base; unmatched junction bases: 8. The CDR3 sequence is 15 residues long.

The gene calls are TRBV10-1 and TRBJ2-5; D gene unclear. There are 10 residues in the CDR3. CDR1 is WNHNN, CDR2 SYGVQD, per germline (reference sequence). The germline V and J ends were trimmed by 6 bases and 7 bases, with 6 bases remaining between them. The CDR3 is CASRAGTQYF. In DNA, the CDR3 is TGCGCCAGCAGGGCCGGGACCCAGTACTTC.

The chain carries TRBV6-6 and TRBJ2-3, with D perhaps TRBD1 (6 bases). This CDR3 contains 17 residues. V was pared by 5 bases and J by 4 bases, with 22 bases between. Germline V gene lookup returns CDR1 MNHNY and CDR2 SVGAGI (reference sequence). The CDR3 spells CASSPFNRVGVADTQYF. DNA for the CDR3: TGTGCCAGCAGTCCGTTCAACAGGGTGGGGGTGGCAGATACGCAGTATTTT.

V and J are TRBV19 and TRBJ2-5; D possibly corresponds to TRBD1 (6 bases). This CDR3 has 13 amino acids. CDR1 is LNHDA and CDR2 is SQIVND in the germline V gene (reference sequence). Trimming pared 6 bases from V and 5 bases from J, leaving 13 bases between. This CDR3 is CASSDLQGETQYF. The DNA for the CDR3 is TGTGCCAGTAGCGATCTCCAGGGGGAGACCCAGTACTTC.

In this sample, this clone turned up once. This CDR3 is CALGQGEDGNTIYF. The DNA of the CDR3 is TGTGCCTTAGGACAGGGGGAGGATGGAAACACCATATATTTT. The rearrangement links TRBV6-5 to TRBJ1-3, with TRBD1 matching 10 bases. This CDR3 region has 14 residues. Germline values: CDR1 MNHEY, CDR2 SVGAGI. V dropped 11 bases and J dropped 3; count of bases not matched to a gene: 7.

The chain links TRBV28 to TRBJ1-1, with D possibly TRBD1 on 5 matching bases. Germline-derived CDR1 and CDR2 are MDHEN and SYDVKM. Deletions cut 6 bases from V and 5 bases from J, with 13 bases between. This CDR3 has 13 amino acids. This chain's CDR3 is CASRGQSRTEAFF. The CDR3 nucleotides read TGTGCCAGCAGGGGGCAGTCTAGGACTGAAGCTTTCTTT.

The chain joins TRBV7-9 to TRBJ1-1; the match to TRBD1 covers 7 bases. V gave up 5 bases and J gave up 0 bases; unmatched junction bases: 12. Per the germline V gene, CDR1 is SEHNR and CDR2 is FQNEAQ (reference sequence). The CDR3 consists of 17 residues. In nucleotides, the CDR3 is TGTGCCAGCAGCCTTGAACGGGACAGACCCATGAACACTGAAGCTTTCTTT. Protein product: CASSLERDRPMNTEAFF.

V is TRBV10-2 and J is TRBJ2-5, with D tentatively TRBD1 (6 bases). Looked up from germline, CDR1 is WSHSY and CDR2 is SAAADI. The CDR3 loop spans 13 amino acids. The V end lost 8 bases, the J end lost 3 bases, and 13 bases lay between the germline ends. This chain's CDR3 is CASEWGPKETQYF. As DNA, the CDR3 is TGCGCCAGCGAATGGGGGCCAAAAGAGACCCAGTACTTC.

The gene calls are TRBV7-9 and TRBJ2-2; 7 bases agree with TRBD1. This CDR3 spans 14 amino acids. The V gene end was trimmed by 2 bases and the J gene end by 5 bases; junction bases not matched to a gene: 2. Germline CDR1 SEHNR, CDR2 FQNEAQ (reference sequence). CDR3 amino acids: CASSLTRGTGELFF. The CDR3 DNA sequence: TGTGCCAGCAGCTTAACCAGGGGGACCGGGGAGCTGTTTTTT. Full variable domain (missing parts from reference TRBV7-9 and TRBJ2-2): DTGVSQNPRHKITKRGQNVTFRCDPISEHNRLYWYRQTLGQGPEFLTYFQNEAQLEKSRLLSDRFSAERPKGSFSTLEIQRTEQGDSAMYLCASSLTRGTGELFFGEGSRLTVL.

CDR3 sequence: CASRKRDTGWAFF. As DNA, the CDR3 is TGTGCCAGCAGGAAACGGGACACAGGATGGGCTTTCTTT. The chain couples TRBV6-5 to TRBJ1-1; possibly TRBD1 for D (6 bases). V lost 6 bases and J 11 bases, leaving 19 bases between the germline ends. The germline gives CDR1 MNHEY, CDR2 SVGAGI. This CDR3 region has 13 residues.

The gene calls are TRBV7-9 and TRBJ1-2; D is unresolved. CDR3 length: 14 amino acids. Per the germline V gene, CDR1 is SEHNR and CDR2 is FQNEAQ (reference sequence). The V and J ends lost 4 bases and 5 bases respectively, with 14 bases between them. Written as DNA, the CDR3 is TGTGCCAGCAGCTCCTTTGCAGGCGGGTATGGCTACACCTTC. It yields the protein CASSSFAGGYGYTF.

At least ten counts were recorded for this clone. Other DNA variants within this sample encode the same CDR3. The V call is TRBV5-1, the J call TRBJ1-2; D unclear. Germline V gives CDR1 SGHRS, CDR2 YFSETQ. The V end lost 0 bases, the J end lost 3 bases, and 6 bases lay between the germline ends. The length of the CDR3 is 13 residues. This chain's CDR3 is CASSLVLDYGYTF. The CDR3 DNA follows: TGCGCCAGCAGCTTGGTACTGGACTATGGCTACACCTTC.